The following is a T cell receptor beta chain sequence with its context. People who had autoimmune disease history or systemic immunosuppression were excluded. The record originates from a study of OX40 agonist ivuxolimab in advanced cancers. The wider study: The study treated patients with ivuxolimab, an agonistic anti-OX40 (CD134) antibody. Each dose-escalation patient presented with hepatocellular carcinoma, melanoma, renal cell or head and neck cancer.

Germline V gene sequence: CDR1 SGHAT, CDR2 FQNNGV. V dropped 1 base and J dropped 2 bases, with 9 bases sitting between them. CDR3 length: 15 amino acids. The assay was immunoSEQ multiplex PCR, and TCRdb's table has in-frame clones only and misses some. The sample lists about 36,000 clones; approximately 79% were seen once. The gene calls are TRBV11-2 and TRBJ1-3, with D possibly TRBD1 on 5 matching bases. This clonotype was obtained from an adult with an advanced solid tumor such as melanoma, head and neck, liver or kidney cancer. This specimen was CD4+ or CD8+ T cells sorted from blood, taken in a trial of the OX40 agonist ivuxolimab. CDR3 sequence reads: CASSLAGLTGNTIYF. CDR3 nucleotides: TGTGCCAGCAGCTTAGCGGGGCTCACTGGAAACACCATATATTTT. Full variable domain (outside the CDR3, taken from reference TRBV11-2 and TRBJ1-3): EAGVAQSPRYKIIEKRQSVAFWCNPISGHATLYWYQQILGQGPKLLIQFQNNGVVDDSQLPKDRFSAERLKGVDSTLKIQPAKLEDSAVYLCASSLAGLTGNTIYFGEGSWLTVV.